The entry below describes one T cell receptor beta chain. Its antigen is as yet unknown. The data were taken from a study of vaccination effects on CD4 cells after COVID-19. Overall study results and limits: Convalescents' post-vaccine spike-reactive clones were mainly new, vaccine-induced. After vaccination, at late timepoints, clones induced by infection and by vaccine contracted markedly.

Clones were sequenced by immunoSEQ multiplex PCR, and TCRdb holds only the in-frame ones, with some missing. The sample has 40,000 to 45,000 clones; less than 85% are singletons. CD4+ T cell isolation took place after 10 days of culture. From March to December 2020, the person had a SARS-CoV-2 infection that was confirmed by PCR. Every participant took two doses of the BNT162b2 or mRNA-1273 vaccine. Trimming took off 4 bases at V and 5 bases at J, with 25 bases between the two ends. This CDR3 comprises 17 residues. Per germline, CDR1 SGHRS and CDR2 YFSETQ. The receptor was derived from a human donor who had a prior SARS-CoV-2 infection. The material was CD4+ T cells from PBMCs cultured without peptide, obtained after COVID-19 vaccination. V usage is TRBV5-1 and J usage is TRBJ2-7; D gene ambiguous. Here the CDR3 DNA reads TGCGCCAGCAGCCCCCCGTATCGAGGAAGGATTGGTGACGAGCAGTACTTC. It codes for CASSPPYRGRIGDEQYF.